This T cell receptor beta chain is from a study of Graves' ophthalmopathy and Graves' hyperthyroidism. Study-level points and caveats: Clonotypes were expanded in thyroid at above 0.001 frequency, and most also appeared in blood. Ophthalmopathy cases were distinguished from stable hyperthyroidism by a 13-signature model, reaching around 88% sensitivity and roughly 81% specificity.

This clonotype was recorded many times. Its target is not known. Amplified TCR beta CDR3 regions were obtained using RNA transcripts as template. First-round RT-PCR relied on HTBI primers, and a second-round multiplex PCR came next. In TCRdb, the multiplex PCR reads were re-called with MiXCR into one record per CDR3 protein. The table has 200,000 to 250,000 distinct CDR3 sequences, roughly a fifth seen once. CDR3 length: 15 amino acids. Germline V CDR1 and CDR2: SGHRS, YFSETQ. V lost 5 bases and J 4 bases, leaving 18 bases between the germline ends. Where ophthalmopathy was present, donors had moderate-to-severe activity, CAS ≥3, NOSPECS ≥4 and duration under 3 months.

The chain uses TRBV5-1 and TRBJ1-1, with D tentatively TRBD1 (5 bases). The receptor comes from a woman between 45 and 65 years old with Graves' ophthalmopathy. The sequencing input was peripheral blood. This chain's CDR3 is CASSISGPRTTEAFF. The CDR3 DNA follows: TGCGCCAGCAGTATATCGGGACCGCGAACCACTGAAGCTTTCTTT. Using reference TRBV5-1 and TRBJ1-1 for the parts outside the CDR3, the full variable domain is KAGVTQTPRYLIKTRGQQVTLSCSPISGHRSVSWYQQTPGQGLQFLFEYFSETQRNKGNFPGRFSGRQFSNSRSEMNVSTLELGDSALYLCASSISGPRTTEAFFGQGTRLTVV.